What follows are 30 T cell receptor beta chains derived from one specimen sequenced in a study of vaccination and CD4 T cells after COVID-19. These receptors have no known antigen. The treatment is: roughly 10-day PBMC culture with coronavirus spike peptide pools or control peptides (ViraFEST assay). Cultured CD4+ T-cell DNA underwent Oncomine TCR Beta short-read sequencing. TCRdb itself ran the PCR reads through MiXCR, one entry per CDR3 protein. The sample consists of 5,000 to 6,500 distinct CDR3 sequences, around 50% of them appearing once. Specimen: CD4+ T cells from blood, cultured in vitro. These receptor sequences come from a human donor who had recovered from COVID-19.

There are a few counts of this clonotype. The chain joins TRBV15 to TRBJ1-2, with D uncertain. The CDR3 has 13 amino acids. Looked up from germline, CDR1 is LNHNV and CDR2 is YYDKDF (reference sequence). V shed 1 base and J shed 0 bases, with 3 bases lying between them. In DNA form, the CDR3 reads TGTGCCACCAGCAGAGTTTCTAACTATGGCTACACCTTC. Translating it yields CATSRVSNYGYTF. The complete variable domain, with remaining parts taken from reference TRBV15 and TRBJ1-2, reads DAMVIQNPRYQVTQFGKPVTLSCSQTLNHNVMYWYQQKSSQAPKLLFHYYDKDFNNEADTPDNFQSRRPNTSFCFLDIRSPGLGDTAMYLCATSRVSNYGYTFGSGTRLTVV.

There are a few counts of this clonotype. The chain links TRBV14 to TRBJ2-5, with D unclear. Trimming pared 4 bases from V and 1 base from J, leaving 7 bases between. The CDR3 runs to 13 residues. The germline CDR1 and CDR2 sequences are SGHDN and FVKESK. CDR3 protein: CASSRSTQETQYF. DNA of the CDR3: TGTGCCAGCAGCCGGAGTACCCAAGAGACCCAGTACTTC.

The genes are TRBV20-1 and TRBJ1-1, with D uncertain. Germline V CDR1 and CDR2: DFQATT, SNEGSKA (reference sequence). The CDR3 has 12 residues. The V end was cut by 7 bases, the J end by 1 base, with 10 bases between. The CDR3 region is CSVGPGNTEAFF. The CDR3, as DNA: TGCAGTGTGGGTCCTGGGAACACTGAAGCTTTCTTT.

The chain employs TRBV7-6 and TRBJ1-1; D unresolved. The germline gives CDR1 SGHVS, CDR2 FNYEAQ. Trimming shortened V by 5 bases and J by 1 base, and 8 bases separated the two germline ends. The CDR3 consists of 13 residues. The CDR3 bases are TGTGCCAGCAGCACAGAACGGAACACTGAAGCTTTCTTT. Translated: CASSTERNTEAFF.

CDR3 sequence (DNA): TGTGCCACCAGTGAGGGACGGACAGGAGGCTATGGCTACACCTTC. This sequence encodes CATSEGRTGGYGYTF. V usage is TRBV24-1 and J usage is TRBJ1-2; 7 nucleotides line up with TRBD1. Germline V CDR1 and CDR2: KGHDR, SFDVKD. This CDR3 is built from 15 residues. V shed 4 bases, J shed 4 bases, and the junction held 8 bases outside the gene matches.

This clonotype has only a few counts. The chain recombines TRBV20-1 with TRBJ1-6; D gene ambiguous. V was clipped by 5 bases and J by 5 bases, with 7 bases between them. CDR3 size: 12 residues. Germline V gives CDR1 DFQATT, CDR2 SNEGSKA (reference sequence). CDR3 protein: CSAGINNSPLHF. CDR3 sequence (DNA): TGCAGTGCTGGGATAAATAATTCACCCCTCCACTTT.

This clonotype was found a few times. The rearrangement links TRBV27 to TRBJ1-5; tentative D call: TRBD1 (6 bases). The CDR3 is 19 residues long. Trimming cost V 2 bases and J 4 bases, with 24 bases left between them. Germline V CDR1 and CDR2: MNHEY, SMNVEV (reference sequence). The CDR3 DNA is TGTGCCAGCAGTTTAGGTCCCCCACAGGGCAGGCAGGGAAATCAGCCCCAGCATTTT. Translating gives CASSLGPPQGRQGNQPQHF.

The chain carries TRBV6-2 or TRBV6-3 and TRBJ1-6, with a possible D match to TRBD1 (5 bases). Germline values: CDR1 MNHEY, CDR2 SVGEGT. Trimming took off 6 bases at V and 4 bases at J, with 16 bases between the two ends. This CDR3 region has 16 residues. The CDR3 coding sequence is TGTGCCAGCAGACCGGGACTGAGTGTTTATAATTCACCCCTCCACTTT. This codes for CASRPGLSVYNSPLHF.

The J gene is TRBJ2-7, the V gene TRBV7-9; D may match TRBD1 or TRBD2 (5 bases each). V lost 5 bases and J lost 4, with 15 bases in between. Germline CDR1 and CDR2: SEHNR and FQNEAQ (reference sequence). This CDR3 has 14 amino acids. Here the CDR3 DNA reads TGTGCCAGCAGCAGCACCGGGACGACTTACGAGCAGTACTTC. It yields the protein CASSSTGTTYEQYF.

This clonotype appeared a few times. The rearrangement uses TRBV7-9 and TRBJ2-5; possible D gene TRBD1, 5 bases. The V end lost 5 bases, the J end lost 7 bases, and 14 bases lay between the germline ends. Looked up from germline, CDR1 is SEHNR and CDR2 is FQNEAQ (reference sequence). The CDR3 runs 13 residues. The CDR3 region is CASSQGVGGTQYF. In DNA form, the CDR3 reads TGTGCCAGCAGCCAAGGGGTAGGCGGGACCCAGTACTTC.

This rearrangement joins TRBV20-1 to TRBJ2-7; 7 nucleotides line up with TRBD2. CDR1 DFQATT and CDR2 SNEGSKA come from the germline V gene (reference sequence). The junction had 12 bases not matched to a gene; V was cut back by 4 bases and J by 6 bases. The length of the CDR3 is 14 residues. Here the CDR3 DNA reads TGCAGTGCTACCCGTGGGAGGGAGGATGCCGAGCAGTACTTC. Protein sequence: CSATRGREDAEQYF.

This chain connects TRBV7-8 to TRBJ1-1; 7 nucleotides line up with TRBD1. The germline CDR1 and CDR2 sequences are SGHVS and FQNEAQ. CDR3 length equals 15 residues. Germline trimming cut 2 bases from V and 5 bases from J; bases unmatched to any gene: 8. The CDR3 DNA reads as TGTGCCAGCAGCTTACGAGACAGGGCGGGTACTGAAGCTTTCTTT. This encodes CASSLRDRAGTEAFF.

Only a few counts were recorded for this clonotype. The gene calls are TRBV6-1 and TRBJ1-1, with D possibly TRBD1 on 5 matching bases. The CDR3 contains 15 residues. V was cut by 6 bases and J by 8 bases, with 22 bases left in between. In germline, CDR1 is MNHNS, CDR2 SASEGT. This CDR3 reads CASSDPALGTEEAFF. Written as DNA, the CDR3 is TGTGCCAGCAGCGATCCAGCCCTCGGGACGGAAGAAGCTTTCTTT.

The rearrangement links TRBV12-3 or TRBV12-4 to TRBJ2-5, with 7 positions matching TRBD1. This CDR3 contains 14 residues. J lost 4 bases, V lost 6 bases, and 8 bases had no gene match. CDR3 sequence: CASSLRQGRETQYF. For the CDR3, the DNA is TGTGCCAGCAGCCTTAGACAGGGACGAGAGACCCAGTACTTC.

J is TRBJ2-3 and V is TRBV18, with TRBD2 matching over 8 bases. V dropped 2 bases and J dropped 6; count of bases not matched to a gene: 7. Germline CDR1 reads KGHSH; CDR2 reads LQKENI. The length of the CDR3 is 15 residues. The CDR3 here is CASSPSSGPSDTQYF. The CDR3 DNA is TGTGCCAGCTCACCATCTAGCGGGCCGTCGGATACGCAGTATTTT.

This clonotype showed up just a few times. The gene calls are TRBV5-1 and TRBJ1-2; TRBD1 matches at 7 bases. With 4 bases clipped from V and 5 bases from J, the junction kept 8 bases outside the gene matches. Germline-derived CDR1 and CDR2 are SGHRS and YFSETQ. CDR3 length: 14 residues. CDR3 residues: CASSTGDSRYGYTF. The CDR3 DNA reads TGCGCCAGCAGCACAGGGGACAGTAGATATGGCTACACCTTC.

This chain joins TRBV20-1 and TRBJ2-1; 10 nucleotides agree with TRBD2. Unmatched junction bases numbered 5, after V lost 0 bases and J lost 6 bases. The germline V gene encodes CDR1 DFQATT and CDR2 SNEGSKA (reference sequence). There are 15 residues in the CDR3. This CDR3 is CSARDPSGSGNEQFF. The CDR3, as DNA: TGCAGTGCTAGAGATCCTAGCGGGAGCGGCAATGAGCAGTTCTTC.

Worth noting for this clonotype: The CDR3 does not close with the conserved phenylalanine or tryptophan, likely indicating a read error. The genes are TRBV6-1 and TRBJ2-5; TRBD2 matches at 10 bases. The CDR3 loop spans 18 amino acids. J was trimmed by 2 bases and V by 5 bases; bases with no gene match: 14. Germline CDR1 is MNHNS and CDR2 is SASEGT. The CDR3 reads CASSHSGGGLADQETQYL. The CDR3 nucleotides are TGTGCCAGCAGTCATAGCGGCGGAGGACTAGCGGATCAAGAGACCCAGTACTTA.

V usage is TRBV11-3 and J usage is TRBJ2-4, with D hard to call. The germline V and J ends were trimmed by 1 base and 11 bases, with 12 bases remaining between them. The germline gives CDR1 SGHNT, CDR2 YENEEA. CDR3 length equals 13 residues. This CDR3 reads CASSLGGQNLQYF. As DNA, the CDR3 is TGTGCCAGCAGCTTAGGAGGCCAGAATCTTCAGTACTTC.

The CDR3: CASSQQDREVAFF. DNA for the CDR3: TGTGCCAGCTCCCAACAGGACAGGGAGGTTGCTTTCTTT. The V call is TRBV18, the J call TRBJ1-1; 8 positions agree with TRBD1. Germline V CDR1 and CDR2: KGHSH, LQKENI. The CDR3 length is 13 residues. V lost 6 bases and J lost 11; bases outside the gene matches: 11.

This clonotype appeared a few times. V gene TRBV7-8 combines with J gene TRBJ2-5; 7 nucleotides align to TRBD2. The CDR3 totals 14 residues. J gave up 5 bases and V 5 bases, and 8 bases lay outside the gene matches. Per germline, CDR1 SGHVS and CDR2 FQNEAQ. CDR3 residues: CASSAGLLRETQYF. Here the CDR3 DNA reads TGTGCCAGCAGCGCGGGACTACTCCGGGAGACCCAGTACTTC.

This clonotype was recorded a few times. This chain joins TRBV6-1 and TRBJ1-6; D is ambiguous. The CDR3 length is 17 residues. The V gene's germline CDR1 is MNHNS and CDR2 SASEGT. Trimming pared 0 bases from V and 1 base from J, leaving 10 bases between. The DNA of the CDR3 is TGTGCCAGCAGTGAAGCGGGAGCGCGGTCCTATAATTCACCCCTCCACTTT. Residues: CASSEAGARSYNSPLHF.

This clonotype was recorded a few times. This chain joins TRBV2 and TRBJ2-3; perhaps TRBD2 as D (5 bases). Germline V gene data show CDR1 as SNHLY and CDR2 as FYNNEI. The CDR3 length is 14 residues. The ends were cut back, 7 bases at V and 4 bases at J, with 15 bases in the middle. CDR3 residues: CASTTRGAADTQYF. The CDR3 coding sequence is TGTGCCAGCACGACCCGGGGAGCGGCAGATACGCAGTATTTT.

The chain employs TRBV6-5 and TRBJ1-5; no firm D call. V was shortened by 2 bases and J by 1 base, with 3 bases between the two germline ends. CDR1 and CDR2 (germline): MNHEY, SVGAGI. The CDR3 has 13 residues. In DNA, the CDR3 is TGTGCCAGCAGTTACAGCAGCAATCAGCCCCAGCATTTT. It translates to CASSYSSNQPQHF.

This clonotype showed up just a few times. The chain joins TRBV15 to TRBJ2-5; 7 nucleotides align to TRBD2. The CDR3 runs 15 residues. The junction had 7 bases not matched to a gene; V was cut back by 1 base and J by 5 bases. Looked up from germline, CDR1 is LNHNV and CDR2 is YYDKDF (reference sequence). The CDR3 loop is CATSRAKGAGETQYF. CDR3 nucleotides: TGTGCCACCAGCAGAGCCAAGGGAGCGGGGGAGACCCAGTACTTC.

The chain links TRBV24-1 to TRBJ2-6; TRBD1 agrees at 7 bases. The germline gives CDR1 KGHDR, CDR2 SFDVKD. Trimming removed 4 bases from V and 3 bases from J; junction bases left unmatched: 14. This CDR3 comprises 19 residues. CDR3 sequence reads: CATSDPRQGRTLGANVLTF. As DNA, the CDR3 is TGTGCCACCAGTGACCCCCGACAGGGAAGGACCCTTGGGGCCAACGTCCTGACTTTC.

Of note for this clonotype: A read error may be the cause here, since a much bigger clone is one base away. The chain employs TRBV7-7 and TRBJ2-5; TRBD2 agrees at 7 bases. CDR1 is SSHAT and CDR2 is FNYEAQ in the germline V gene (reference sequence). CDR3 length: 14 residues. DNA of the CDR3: TGTGCTAGCAGCTTTGCCGGGGGGACCGGGACCCAGTACTTC. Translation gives CASSFAGGTGTQYF.

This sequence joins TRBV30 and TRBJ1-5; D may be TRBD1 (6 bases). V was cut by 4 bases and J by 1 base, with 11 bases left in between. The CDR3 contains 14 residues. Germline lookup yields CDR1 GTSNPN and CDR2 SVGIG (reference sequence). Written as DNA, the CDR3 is TGTGCCTGGACCCAAAGGGGGAGCAATCAGCCCCAGCATTTT. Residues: CAWTQRGSNQPQHF.

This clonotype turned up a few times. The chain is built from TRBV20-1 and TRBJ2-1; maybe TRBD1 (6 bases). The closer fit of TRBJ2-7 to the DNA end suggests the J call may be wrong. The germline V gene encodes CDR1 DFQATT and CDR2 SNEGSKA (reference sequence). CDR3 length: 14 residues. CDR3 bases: TGCAGTGCTAGCGTCTCAGGGGACGTCTACGAGCAGTACTTC. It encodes CSASVSGDVYEQYF.

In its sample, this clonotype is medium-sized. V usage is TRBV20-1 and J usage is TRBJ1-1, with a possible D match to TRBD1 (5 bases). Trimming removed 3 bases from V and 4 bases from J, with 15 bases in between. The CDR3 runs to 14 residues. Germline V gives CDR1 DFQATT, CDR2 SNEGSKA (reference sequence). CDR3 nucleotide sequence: TGCAGTGCTAGTATTCCAGGGTGGGGCACTGAAGCTTTCTTT. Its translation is CSASIPGWGTEAFF.